The 17 T cell receptor beta chains given below trace back to one sample, sequenced in a study of vaccination and CD4 T cells after COVID-19. Antigen specificity for these receptors is unknown. At the Johns Hopkins FTIC core, DNA taken from cultured CD4+ T cells was sequenced by way of the Oncomine TCR Beta short-read assay. One entry per CDR3 protein, called by TCRdb with MiXCR from the PCR reads. Of 15,000 to 17,000 distinct CDR3 sequences in the sample, around four fifths were seen once. Specified treatment: roughly 10-day PBMC culture with coronavirus spike peptide pools or control peptides (ViraFEST assay). Sequenced material: CD4+ T cells from blood, cultured in vitro. These receptors all stem from a human donor who had recovered from COVID-19.

The chain employs TRBV6-5 and TRBJ2-7; D may be TRBD1 or TRBD2 (6 bases each). V lost 2 bases to trimming and J lost 2 bases, with 13 bases between them. This CDR3 is 15 amino acids long. Per the germline V gene, CDR1 is MNHEY and CDR2 is SVGAGI. CDR3 amino acids: CASSYNFGGPYEQYF. CDR3 bases: TGTGCCAGCAGTTACAATTTCGGGGGCCCCTACGAGCAGTACTTC.

The rearrangement links TRBV10-1 to TRBJ2-5; D not resolved. The CDR3 is 13 amino acids. The V gene lost 1 base and the J gene lost 9 bases, with 12 bases spanning the gap. CDR1 and CDR2 from the germline V gene are WNHNN and SYGVQD (reference sequence). CDR3 in DNA: TGCGCCAGCAGTGAGTGGGTAGGGAAGGCCCAGTACTTC. Protein: CASSEWVGKAQYF.

This clonotype was seen just once. This chain connects TRBV27 to TRBJ2-7, with 8 bases lining up with TRBD2. J gave up 2 bases and V 7 bases, and 10 bases lay outside the gene matches. This CDR3 region has 15 residues. Germline values: CDR1 MNHEY, CDR2 SMNVEV (reference sequence). CDR3 coding DNA: TGTGCCAGCACCCCAGGGGCGGGAGGCCCCTACGAGCAGTACTTC. Translation gives CASTPGAGGPYEQYF.

V and J are TRBV20-1 and TRBJ1-5, with TRBD1 matching over 9 bases. The CDR3 is 16 amino acids. Germline CDR1 reads DFQATT; CDR2 reads SNEGSKA (reference sequence). Trimming cost V 2 bases and J 3 bases; bases outside gene matches: 8. The CDR3 here is CSARTSRDRVNQPQHF. The CDR3 bases are TGCAGTGCTAGAACCTCCCGGGACAGGGTCAATCAGCCCCAGCATTTT.

The gene calls are TRBV30 and TRBJ2-5; D is perhaps TRBD2 (5 bases). Germline V gene lookup returns CDR1 GTSNPN and CDR2 SVGIG (reference sequence). The CDR3 extends over 12 amino acids. V was trimmed by 8 bases and J by 5 bases, leaving 15 bases between them. The CDR3: CAGLIARETQYF. The CDR3 bases are TGTGCCGGCTTAATAGCGAGGGAGACCCAGTACTTC.

The chain carries TRBV27 and TRBJ1-1; maybe TRBD1 (6 bases). CDR1 and CDR2 from the germline V gene are MNHEY and SMNVEV (reference sequence). V lost 2 bases, J lost 1 base, and 14 bases lay in between. The CDR3 sequence is 16 residues long. The CDR3 loop reads CASSLIPGAGNTEAFF. The DNA of the CDR3 is TGTGCCAGCAGTTTAATCCCGGGGGCTGGGAACACTGAAGCTTTCTTT.

V usage is TRBV7-2 and J usage is TRBJ2-6; D is ambiguous. V lost 5 bases to trimming and J lost 2 bases, with 10 bases between them. Germline assignment: CDR1 SGHTA and CDR2 FQGNSA. The CDR3 extends over 15 amino acids. As DNA, the CDR3 is TGTGCCAGCAGCCTCATGCAAACTGGGGCCAACGTCCTGACTTTC. Its protein product is CASSLMQTGANVLTF. The variable domain in full, with the rest retrieved from reference TRBV7-2 and TRBJ2-6, is GAGVSQSPSNKVTEKGKDVELRCDPISGHTALYWYRQSLGQGLEFLIYFQGNSAPDKSGLPSDRFSAERTGGSVSTLTIQRTQQEDSAVYLCASSLMQTGANVLTFGAGSRLTVL.

This clonotype was observed once. The chain uses TRBV19 and TRBJ1-5, with 7 bases matching TRBD1. CDR3 length equals 14 residues. Looked up from germline, CDR1 is LNHDA and CDR2 is SQIVND (reference sequence). Trimming took 5 bases from V and 7 from J; bases not matched to a gene: 8. The CDR3 bases are TGTGCCAGTAGTCTACGACAGGGCTTCCAGCCCCAGCATTTT. Protein: CASSLRQGFQPQHF.

V is TRBV6-1 and J is TRBJ1-2, with D maybe TRBD1 (5 bases). This CDR3 is built from 13 residues. Germline loops: CDR1 MNHNS, CDR2 SASEGT. Trimming cost V 8 bases and J 6 bases, with 16 bases left between them. Here the CDR3 DNA reads TGTGCCAGCCGCCGGGGCCAAGGGCATGGCTACACCTTC. This codes for CASRRGQGHGYTF.

Only a few counts were recorded for this clonotype. Since no conserved phenylalanine or tryptophan closes the CDR3, a read error is the likely cause. This chain joins TRBV7-9 and TRBJ1-4; a weak D match, TRBD1 (6 bases). The CDR3 is 15 residues long. Germline values: CDR1 SEHNR, CDR2 FQNEAQ (reference sequence). Between the trimmed V and J ends, which lost 5 bases and 1 base, there was a span of 11 bases. CDR3 DNA: TGTGCCAGCAGCAGGATCAGGGGAACTAATGAAAAACTGTTTTTG. The encoded protein is CASSRIRGTNEKLFL.

This chain links TRBV27 with TRBJ2-7; TRBD2 matches 14 bases. The CDR3 spans 17 residues. J gave up 1 base and V 6 bases, and 8 bases lay outside the gene matches. CDR1 is MNHEY, CDR2 SMNVEV, per germline (reference sequence). In nucleotides, the CDR3 is TGTGCCAGCAGGGGACTAGCGGGAGTGGGGGTATCCTACGAGCAGTACTTC. Its translation: CASRGLAGVGVSYEQYF.

This clonotype is large (0.1 to 1%). The rearrangement links TRBV10-2 to TRBJ2-7; D possibly corresponds to TRBD2 (5 bases). Germline V gene lookup returns CDR1 WSHSY and CDR2 SAAADI. The ends were cut back, 6 bases at V and 5 bases at J, with 20 bases in the middle. This CDR3 contains 15 residues. In nucleotides, the CDR3 is TGCGCCAGCAGAGCCGCTAGCCCCCCAGGTCACGAGCAGTACTTC. Translated: CASRAASPPGHEQYF.

The V call is TRBV15, the J call TRBJ1-5; 7 bases are shared with TRBD1. CDR1 is LNHNV and CDR2 is YYDKDF in the germline V gene (reference sequence). CDR3 size: 16 residues. V shed 0 bases and J 5 bases; nucleotides not matched to a gene: 7. The CDR3 loop reads CATSRDKGALYQPQHF. The CDR3 DNA sequence: TGTGCCACCAGCAGAGATAAGGGGGCCCTTTATCAGCCCCAGCATTTT.

CDR3 sequence: CASSQAETNSYEQYF. The DNA of the CDR3 is TGTGCCAGCAGCCAAGCCGAGACTAACTCCTACGAGCAGTACTTC. The chain recombines TRBV4-2 with TRBJ2-7; tentatively, D is TRBD2 (5 bases). The CDR3 loop spans 15 amino acids. Germline V gene data show CDR1 as LGHNA and CDR2 as YNFKEQ. Trimming pared 1 base from V and 0 bases from J, leaving 10 bases between.

V gene TRBV7-9 combines with J gene TRBJ1-1; D unresolved. The CDR3 totals 13 residues. Trimming took 2 bases from V and 4 from J, leaving 8 bases between them. Per the germline V gene, CDR1 is SEHNR and CDR2 is FQNEAQ (reference sequence). The CDR3 nucleotides read TGTGCCAGCAGCTTATCTTCGGGCACTGAAGCTTTCTTT. Its protein product is CASSLSSGTEAFF.

The CDR3 coding sequence is TGTGCCAGCTCTCTTCCGGGACTAAGCTCCTACGAGCAGTACTTC. The encoded protein is CASSLPGLSSYEQYF. The chain employs TRBV27 and TRBJ2-7; 7 bases match TRBD2. This CDR3 contains 15 residues. Unmatched junction bases numbered 10, after V lost 8 bases and J lost 0 bases. Germline-derived CDR1 and CDR2 are MNHEY and SMNVEV (reference sequence).

This clonotype was recorded once. The rearrangement links TRBV6-1 to TRBJ2-3; the match to TRBD2 covers 8 bases. Germline V lookup: CDR1 MNHNS, CDR2 SASEGT. CDR3 size: 15 residues. The V gene end was trimmed by 10 bases and the J gene end by 2 bases; junction bases not matched to a gene: 11. The CDR3 region is CATNQQRETTDTQYF. The CDR3 DNA reads TGTGCCACCAACCAGCAGCGGGAGACCACAGATACGCAGTATTTT.